This T cell receptor (beta chain) appears in the sequencing data of a study of T-cell memory formation after mild COVID-19. TCRdb passed the 5' RACE reads through MiXCR, listing each CDR3 protein once. Among hundreds of thousands of distinct CDR3 sequences listed, 15% to 20% were seen once. CDR3 length: 14 residues. Germline V gene data show CDR1 as GTSNPN and CDR2 as SVGIG (reference sequence). Trimming pared 1 base from V and 6 bases from J, leaving 13 bases between. A note on this clonotype: The antigen is not known.

Study-wide points: That cross-reactive memory joined was suggested by some responding clones appearing in pre-infection memory.

This chain joins TRBV30 and TRBJ2-4; unclear D gene. The clonotype was recovered from a man between 18 and 35 years old who had mild COVID-19 (a few samples of this study predate the infection). Cell type and time point are not known. Sequenced material: PBMCs or a T cell subset sorted from them (not recorded which). DNA for the CDR3: TGTGCCTGGAGTGGTGGGCCCCTAAGAAACATTCAGTACTTC. This sequence encodes CAWSGGPLRNIQYF. The variable domain in full, completed from reference TRBV30 and TRBJ2-4, reads SQTIHQWPATLVQPVGSPLSLECTVEGTSNPNLYWYRQAAGRGLQLLFYSVGIGQISSEVPQNLSASRPQDRQFILSSKKLLLSDSGFYLCAWSGGPLRNIQYFGAGTRLSVL.